A selection of T cell receptor beta chains follows, all from one sample in a study of blood T cell repertoires in COVID-19. Clones were read by immunoSEQ multiplex PCR, and TCRdb kept only the in-frame ones, dropping some. Of some 96,000 clones in the sample, 90% were seen once. Sequenced input: peripheral blood. These receptors were obtained from a man aged 55-75 years with acute or convalescent COVID-19. Both conserved end residues are part of each CDR3. Each record gives: clone size, J gene, V gene, D gene, CDR3 protein, CDR3 DNA. The D gene is left open where the match is weak. Rows give clone size only sometimes, using once, few, many, or a class for an expanded clone.

clone_size: NA; j_call: TRBJ1-2; v_call: TRBV7-9; d_call: NA; cdr3_aa: CASSLGAGAYGYTF; cdr3_nt: TGTGCCAGCAGCTTAGGCGCAGGGGCATATGGCTACACCTTC
clone_size: NA; j_call: TRBJ1-1; v_call: TRBV24-1; d_call: NA; cdr3_aa: CATSGMDPQAEAFF; cdr3_nt: TGTGCCACCAGTGGTATGGATCCTCAGGCTGAAGCTTTCTTT
clone_size: NA; j_call: TRBJ1-3; v_call: TRBV29-1; d_call: NA; cdr3_aa: CSVRTQSSGNTIYF; cdr3_nt: TGCAGCGTGAGGACACAGAGCTCTGGAAACACCATATATTTT
clone_size: NA; j_call: TRBJ2-2; v_call: TRBV10-3; d_call: TRBD2; cdr3_aa: CAISDGGTYTGELFF; cdr3_nt: TGTGCCATCAGTGACGGGGGGACTTACACCGGGGAGCTGTTTTTT
clone_size: NA; j_call: TRBJ1-2; v_call: TRBV27; d_call: TRBD1; cdr3_aa: CASSLGQGRPNYGYTF; cdr3_nt: TGTGCCAGCAGTCTGGGACAGGGGAGGCCTAACTATGGCTACACCTTC
clone_size: NA; j_call: TRBJ2-3; v_call: TRBV6-4; d_call: TRBD1; cdr3_aa: CASSDSRGSGTQYF; cdr3_nt: TGTGCCAGCAGTGACTCCAGGGGGTCGGGTACGCAGTATTTT
clone_size: NA; j_call: TRBJ2-2; v_call: TRBV2; d_call: NA; cdr3_aa: CASSWQGTTGELFF; cdr3_nt: TGTGCCAGCAGCTGGCAGGGTACCACCGGGGAGCTGTTTTTT
clone_size: NA; j_call: TRBJ1-2; v_call: TRBV7-9; d_call: NA; cdr3_aa: CASQTQESYGYTF; cdr3_nt: TGTGCCAGCCAGACGCAGGAAAGCTATGGCTACACCTTC
clone_size: once; j_call: TRBJ1-2; v_call: TRBV5-1; d_call: NA; cdr3_aa: CASSLDGVEGYTF; cdr3_nt: TGCGCCAGCAGCCTGGACGGGGTGGAGGGCTACACCTTC
clone_size: NA; j_call: TRBJ1-1; v_call: TRBV6-5; d_call: TRBD1; cdr3_aa: CASSSLLRQGLAEAFF; cdr3_nt: TGTGCCAGCAGTTCTCTCCTACGACAGGGCCTGGCTGAAGCTTTCTTT
clone_size: NA; j_call: TRBJ1-5; v_call: TRBV18; d_call: NA; cdr3_aa: CASSPMTGYNQPQHF; cdr3_nt: TGTGCCAGCTCACCAATGACAGGATACAATCAGCCCCAGCATTTT
clone_size: NA; j_call: TRBJ2-5; v_call: TRBV6-5; d_call: NA; cdr3_aa: CASGTGGLGETQYF; cdr3_nt: TGTGCCAGCGGGACCGGGGGATTGGGAGAGACCCAGTACTTC
clone_size: NA; j_call: TRBJ1-2; v_call: TRBV30; d_call: NA; cdr3_aa: CAWSAGVEGGYTF; cdr3_nt: TGTGCCTGGAGCGCAGGGGTTGAGGGGGGCTACACCTTC
clone_size: NA; j_call: TRBJ1-5; v_call: TRBV11-2; d_call: NA; cdr3_aa: CASSSLRGPSNQPQHF; cdr3_nt: TGTGCCAGCAGCTCCCTCAGGGGCCCTAGCAATCAGCCCCAGCATTTT
clone_size: NA; j_call: TRBJ1-6; v_call: TRBV19; d_call: TRBD1; cdr3_aa: CASSPRDRNNSPLHF; cdr3_nt: TGTGCCAGTAGTCCCCGGGACAGAAATAATTCACCCCTCCACTTT
clone_size: NA; j_call: TRBJ2-1; v_call: TRBV6-1; d_call: TRBD1; cdr3_aa: CASSEEGAVF; cdr3_nt: TGTGCCAGCAGTGAAGAGGGGGCGGTCTTC
clone_size: NA; j_call: TRBJ1-4; v_call: TRBV7-8; d_call: NA; cdr3_aa: CASSDMRTFPDEKLFF; cdr3_nt: TGTGCCAGCAGCGATATGAGGACATTTCCGGATGAAAAACTGTTTTTT
clone_size: NA; j_call: TRBJ2-2; v_call: TRBV5-6; d_call: TRBD1; cdr3_aa: CASSPRTGRGTGELFF; cdr3_nt: TGTGCCAGCAGCCCCCGGACAGGAAGGGGCACCGGGGAGCTGTTTTTT
clone_size: NA; j_call: TRBJ2-1; v_call: TRBV9; d_call: TRBD1; cdr3_aa: CASTPGTGIYNEQFF; cdr3_nt: TGTGCCAGCACCCCCGGGACAGGGATATACAATGAGCAGTTCTTC
clone_size: NA; j_call: TRBJ1-1; v_call: TRBV10-3; d_call: TRBD1; cdr3_aa: CAISDSDREQHEAFF; cdr3_nt: TGTGCCATCAGTGATTCCGACAGGGAACAACATGAAGCTTTCTTT